A selection of T cell receptor beta chains follows, all from one sample in a study of T-cell memory formation after mild COVID-19. Using its own MiXCR run on the 5' RACE reads, TCRdb lists one record per CDR3 protein. The data hold fewer than 250,000 distinct CDR3 sequences, with 10% to 13% observed a single time. Material: PBMCs or a T cell subset sorted from them (not recorded which). The receptors were gathered from a man between 18 and 29 years old who had mild COVID-19 (a few samples of this study predate the infection). Cell type and time point are not known. The CDR3 runs from the conserved cysteine through the conserved F or W. The order of the fields is clone size, D gene, V gene, J gene, CDR3 DNA, CDR3 protein. A D gene is named only where the DNA matches it firmly. Not all rows give a size; the values are once, few, many and, for expanded clones, a class.

>few|.|TRBV27|TRBJ2-2
TGTGCCAGCAAACAAGGGGGGGGAGATACCGGGGAGCTGTTTTTT
CASKQGGGDTGELFF
>.|.|TRBV7-8|TRBJ2-7
TGTGCCAGCAGCCCACAAGGACAGCGGGATTACGAGCAGTACTTC
CASSPQGQRDYEQYF
>.|.|TRBV6-5|TRBJ2-2
TGTGCCAGCAGTTACGTGGGTGGGGCCGGGGAGCTGTTTTTT
CASSYVGGAGELFF
>many|.|TRBV11-2|TRBJ1-1
TGTGCCAGCAGCCAGTCCCTGAACACTGAAGCTTTCTTT
CASSQSLNTEAFF
>few|.|TRBV20-1|TRBJ1-1
TGCAGTGCTTGTTGGGGGCCCCTCAACACTGAAGCTTTCTTT
CSACWGPLNTEAFF
>many|.|TRBV5-6|TRBJ2-3
TGTGCCAGCAGCTCGGTGGGGGGAAGATCAGATACGCAGTATTTT
CASSSVGGRSDTQYF
>few|.|TRBV7-8|TRBJ2-6
TGTGCCAGCAGCTTAGGATCCCCGTGGGGGGAGGCCCCCTCTGGGGCCAACGTCCTGACTTTC
CASSLGSPWGEAPSGANVLTF
>few|.|TRBV19|TRBJ2-7
TGTGCCAGTAGTTTCTCCTCGGAGACAGGGCAGTACTTC
CASSFSSETGQYF
>.|.|TRBV29-1|TRBJ2-5
TGCAGCGTTGAAGAAGGGTTGCAAGAGACCCAGTACTTC
CSVEEGLQETQYF
>few|TRBD2|TRBV7-9|TRBJ2-3
TGTGCCAGCATCCCTGGACTAGCGGCTTCAGATACGCAGTATTTT
CASIPGLAASDTQYF
>few|.|TRBV24-1|TRBJ2-3
TGTGCCACCAGTGAAGGGGCAGCGGAAGATACGCAGTATTTT
CATSEGAAEDTQYF
>.|TRBD2|TRBV7-3|TRBJ2-1
TGTGCCAGCAGCCCGCGGACTAGCGGGGGTTATATGTATGAGCAGTTCTTC
CASSPRTSGGYMYEQFF
>few|.|TRBV7-9|TRBJ1-2
TGTGCCAGCAGCTTTACGACAGCGCCTGGCTACACCTTC
CASSFTTAPGYTF
>few|.|TRBV10-3|TRBJ1-5
TGTGCCACCTGGGACGGCTCTAATCAGCCCCAGCATTTT
CATWDGSNQPQHF
>few|.|TRBV7-9|TRBJ1-6
TGTGCCAGCAGCTTCGCTTGGGGGGATTCACCCCTCCACTTT
CASSFAWGDSPLHF
>.|TRBD1|TRBV11-2|TRBJ1-6
TGTGCCAGCAGCGGGCGGACAGGGGCATCCTATAATTCACCCCTCCACTTT
CASSGRTGASYNSPLHF
>many|.|TRBV7-2|TRBJ1-5
TGTGCCAGCAGCTCCGGGACAAGGGAGAATCAGCCCCAGCATTTT
CASSSGTRENQPQHF
>few|TRBD1|TRBV4-3|TRBJ2-7
TGCGCCAGCAGCTCGCCGGGACAGGGCCTCTACGAGCAGTACTTC
CASSSPGQGLYEQYF
>.|.|TRBV9|TRBJ2-5
TGTGCCAGCAGCGTAGGGTATAACAGCGGAGATCAAGAGACCCAGTACTTC
CASSVGYNSGDQETQYF
>.|.|TRBV2|TRBJ2-1
TGTGCCAGCTGGGAGGTTCGTGAGCAGTTCTTC
CASWEVREQFF
>.|.|TRBV3-1|TRBJ2-1
TGTGCCAGCAGCCAAGTGTATACAAACAATGAGCAGTTCTTC
CASSQVYTNNEQFF
>.|.|TRBV12-3/TRBV12-4|TRBJ2-1
TGTGCCAGCAGTGTCCGCCAAAACGGTGAGCAGTTCTTC
CASSVRQNGEQFF
>few|.|TRBV7-2|TRBJ2-1
TGTGCCAGCAGCTACCTCGGACTATCTGTGGGATTCAATGAGCAGTTCTTC
CASSYLGLSVGFNEQFF
>.|.|TRBV7-9|TRBJ2-3
TGTGCCAGCAGGCGGACGGTTGATACGCAGTATTTT
CASRRTVDTQYF
>.|TRBD2|TRBV4-3|TRBJ2-3
TGCGCCAGCAGCCAAGGAGGGTTATCGGGGGGGGCCACAGATACGCAGTATTTT
CASSQGGLSGGATDTQYF
>few|.|TRBV6-1|TRBJ2-3
TGTGCCAGCGGGGGCGGGAACAGGGCAGGCACAGATACGCAGTATTTT
CASGGGNRAGTDTQYF
>.|.|TRBV7-9|TRBJ1-5
TGTGCCAGCAGCAAGGGGAAACAGGGTAGAGAGCCCCAGCATTTT
CASSKGKQGREPQHF
>.|.|TRBV5-1|TRBJ1-3
TGCGCCAGCAGCCAGGGGAGCGGAAACACCATATATTTT
CASSQGSGNTIYF
>few|.|TRBV19|TRBJ2-5
TGTGCCACTCGGAAGGGGCGGAATCAAGAGACCCAGTACTTC
CATRKGRNQETQYF
>.|.|TRBV20-1|TRBJ2-7
TGCAGTGCTAGGGTCGCGGGATCGTACTACGAGCAGTACTTT
CSARVAGSYYEQYF
>few|.|TRBV20-1|TRBJ2-3
TGCAGTTCTGGAGGGGGCACAGATACGCAGTATTTT
CSSGGGTDTQYF
>many|.|TRBV4-3|TRBJ2-7
TGCGCCAGCAGCCAAGCCCTACCTGATCTGAGCTACGAGCAGTACTTC
CASSQALPDLSYEQYF
>.|TRBD2|TRBV6-4|TRBJ2-5
TGTGCCAGCAGTGACTCCGAGCGGGGGGGCCAAGAGACCCAGTACTTC
CASSDSERGGQETQYF
>.|.|TRBV7-2|TRBJ1-5
TGTGCCAGCAGCTTAGCTGGGTCGGGCAATCAGCCCCAGCATTTT
CASSLAGSGNQPQHF
>many|TRBD2|TRBV7-8|TRBJ2-1
TGTGCCAGCAGCGCACTAGCGGGGGGCTACAATGAGCAGTTCTTC
CASSALAGGYNEQFF
>few|.|TRBV5-1|TRBJ2-5
TGCGCCAGCAGCTGGAGCTCCTCCATGTATATGGAGACCCAGTACTTC
CASSWSSSMYMETQYF
>few|.|TRBV6-5|TRBJ2-7
TGTGCCAGCAGTTACTCGAGCGGCCCCTCCTACGAGCAGTACTTC
CASSYSSGPSYEQYF
>few|.|TRBV7-6|TRBJ1-6
TGTGCCAGCAGCTTAATTGCAGGGGTCGATTCACCCCTCCACTTT
CASSLIAGVDSPLHF
>.|TRBD1|TRBV7-2|TRBJ1-3
TGTGCCAGCAGCTCAGGACAGGTCGGAAACACCATATATTTT
CASSSGQVGNTIYF
>many|TRBD2|TRBV3-1|TRBJ2-2
TGTGCCAGCAGCCGCCCTACCGGGGGGGCAGGGGCCGGGGAGCTGTTTTTT
CASSRPTGGAGAGELFF
>.|TRBD2|TRBV5-1|TRBJ2-5
TGCGCCAGCAGCTCTACTAGCGGGGGGGCCCGTGAGACCCAGTACTTC
CASSSTSGGARETQYF
>many|.|TRBV6-5|TRBJ1-2
TGTGCCAGCAGTGCCGGGGATTGGGGCTATGGCTACACCTTC
CASSAGDWGYGYTF
>few|TRBD1|TRBV5-5|TRBJ1-1
TGTGCCAGCGGTCGGAGGGGGCCGAACACTGAAGCTTTCTTT
CASGRRGPNTEAFF
>few|TRBD1|TRBV5-5|TRBJ2-5
TGTGCCAGCAGCTTGACGGGACAGGAGGGAGAGACCCAGTACTTC
CASSLTGQEGETQYF
>few|TRBD1|TRBV14|TRBJ2-7
TGTGCCAGCAGCCTCCGGACAGGGGGAACCTACGAGCAGTACTTC
CASSLRTGGTYEQYF
>.|TRBD1|TRBV18|TRBJ1-1
TGTGCCAGCTCGCCTGGGACAGGGAGGAGGGACACTGAAGCTTTCTTT
CASSPGTGRRDTEAFF